This T cell receptor (beta chain) emerged from a study of T cell responses to AZD1222 COVID-19 vaccine. With 5 bases removed from V and 5 bases from J, the gap between germline ends came to 15 bases. Germline CDR1 SGHTA, CDR2 FQGNSA. The CDR3 covers 15 residues. Study conclusions and caveats: Spike-specific TCRs gained breadth and depth after people received two AZD1222 doses.

Using immunoSEQ multiplex PCR, the repertoire was profiled, and TCRdb retains in-frame clones only, with some absent. Of about 99,000 clones listed, 88% were seen once; the top ten hold more than 6.5%. This clone has a single count. What it binds is unknown. This sample comprised peripheral blood, obtained on day 0 of AZD1222 vaccination. The rearrangement links TRBV7-2 to TRBJ1-4; D is ambiguous. The clonotype was recovered from an adult in good health. CDR3 sequence (DNA): TGTGCCAGCAGCCCCTTGGAGAGAATCAATGAAAAACTGTTTTTT. Translating it yields CASSPLERINEKLFF.